The entry below describes one T cell receptor beta chain. The sample is drawn from a study of blood T cell repertoires in COVID-19. Overall study: Acute-phase and convalescent COVID-19 samples originated in the United States, Italy and Spain. The analysed material was cDNA or gDNA that came from T cells, B-cell-depleted T cells, or PBMCs.

Germline V gives CDR1 MNHEY, CDR2 SMNVEV (reference sequence). V gave up 6 bases and J gave up 1 base, with 9 bases separating them. The CDR3 has 13 amino acids. Per the authors' pipeline: Amplification of reference gene primers was used by the study to estimate nucleated cell counts. Sequencing was performed with immunoSEQ multiplex PCR; in TCRdb, only in-frame clones are kept and a portion is missing. D and trimming were read from the DNA, whereas the V and J calls and clone size are those reported in that table. This sample has some 75,000 clones, with 90% found just once. This receptor was taken from a human donor in a cohort sampled during active COVID-19. The rearrangement joins TRBV27 to TRBJ1-1; a possible D gene is TRBD1 (5 bases). Sequencing was done on a sample of peripheral blood. The CDR3 sequence: CASSRTGNTEAFF. CDR3 sequence (DNA): TGTGCCAGCAGCCGAACAGGGAACACTGAAGCTTTCTTT.